This T cell receptor (beta chain) was found in a study of blood T cell repertoires in COVID-19. Study context: The analysed material was cDNA or gDNA that came from T cells, B-cell-depleted T cells, or PBMCs.

Authors' processing steps: Reference gene primer amplification gave nucleated cell count estimates. Here immunoSEQ multiplex PCR was the method, and the copy in TCRdb shows in-frame clones only, minus some. The V and J calls and clone size are taken from that table; D and trimming were inferred from the DNA. Altogether roughly 180,000 clones are present, 70% to 80% being singletons, with the ten largest covering around 8%. Seattle patients were enrolled during active infection and followed longitudinally. This clone was picked up a small number of times. The CDR3 is 14 amino acids. Trimming cost V 8 bases and J 2 bases, with 13 bases left between them. Germline CDR1 reads LNHDA; CDR2 reads SQIVND (reference sequence).

The chain uses TRBV19 and TRBJ1-5, with D possibly TRBD1 on 6 matching bases. Sequencing was carried out using peripheral blood. The source of this sequence is a woman aged 55-69 years with COVID-19, enrolled during active disease. The CDR3 nucleotides are TGTGCCAGTGTACAGGGTGGGGGCAATCAGCCCCAGCATTTT. Its translation is CASVQGGGNQPQHF.